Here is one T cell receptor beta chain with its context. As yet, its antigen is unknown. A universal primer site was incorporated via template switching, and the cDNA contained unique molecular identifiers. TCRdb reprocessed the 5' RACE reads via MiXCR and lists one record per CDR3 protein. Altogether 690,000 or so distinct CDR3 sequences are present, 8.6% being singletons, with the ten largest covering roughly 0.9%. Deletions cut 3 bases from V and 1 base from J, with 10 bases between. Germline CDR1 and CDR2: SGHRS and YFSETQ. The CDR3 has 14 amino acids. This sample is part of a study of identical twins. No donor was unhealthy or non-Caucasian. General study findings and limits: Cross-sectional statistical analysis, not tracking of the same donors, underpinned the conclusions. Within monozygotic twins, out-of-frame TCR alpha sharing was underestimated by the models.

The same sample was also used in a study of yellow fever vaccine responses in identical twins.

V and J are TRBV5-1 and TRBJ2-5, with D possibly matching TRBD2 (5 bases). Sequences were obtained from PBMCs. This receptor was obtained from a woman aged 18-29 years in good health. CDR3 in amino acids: CASSSLASQETQYF. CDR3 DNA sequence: TGCGCCAGCAGCTCCCTAGCTAGCCAAGAGACCCAGTACTTC.